Listed below are T cell receptor beta chains from one sample, sequenced in a study of shared clonotypes between healthy human individuals. Some clones are missing from TCRdb's copy, which holds only in-frame ones; the method was immunoSEQ multiplex PCR. Found here are 450,000 to 500,000 clones, 79% of them singletons; the top ten hold about 12%. Specimen: PBMCs. The receptors originated from a woman aged 40 to 50 in good health. Some clones in this sample may be carry-over from other donors' samples. The CDR3 runs from the conserved cysteine through the conserved F or W. A D gene is named only where the DNA matches it firmly. Part of the rows lack a size; the others show once, few, many or a class for expanded clones.

V,J,size,D,DNA,CDR3
TRBV4-3,TRBJ2-7,-,-,TGCGCCAGCAGCCAAGATCGACAGTCCCTACGAGAGCAGTACTTC,CASSQDRQSLREQYF
TRBV18,TRBJ2-2,-,-,TGTGCCAGCTCACCACCTAGGTCAGACACCGGGGAGCTGTTTTTT,CASSPPRSDTGELFF
TRBV4-2,TRBJ2-7,-,-,TGTGCCAGCAGCCAAGTAACAAGGGGAAGGAAGTACGAGCAGTACTTC,CASSQVTRGRKYEQYF
TRBV27,TRBJ2-1,-,TRBD2,TGTGCCAGCAGTTTAAGGAGTCGGGAAACTAGCGCGAGCTCCTACAATGAGCAGTTCTTC,CASSLRSRETSASSYNEQFF
TRBV5-1,TRBJ2-1,-,-,TGCGCCAGCAGCGAGCAGGGACCTCCAACCGATAATGAGCAGTTCTTC,CASSEQGPPTDNEQFF
TRBV30,TRBJ2-1,once,TRBD2,TGTGCCTGGCAACTAGCGGGAAGGATCAATGAGCAGTTCTTC,CAWQLAGRINEQFF
TRBV28,TRBJ2-2,-,-,TGTGCCAGCAGTCCGCAGGGTTTTTCATACGGGGAGCTGTTTTTT,CASSPQGFSYGELFF
TRBV28,TRBJ1-2,-,-,TGTGCCACTCTAGACGGAGCTAACTATGGCTACACCTTC,CATLDGANYGYTF
TRBV10-3,TRBJ2-1,few,-,TGTGCCATCAGAGGGTCTAGATTTAATGAGCAGTTCTTC,CAIRGSRFNEQFF
TRBV19,TRBJ2-7,-,-,TGTGCCAGTAGTCCTCAGAGAGATGTCGAGCAGTACTTC,CASSPQRDVEQYF
TRBV11-2,TRBJ1-1,-,-,TGTGCCAGCAGCTTATCCCCGGGGACACCCGCTTTCTTT,CASSLSPGTPAFF
TRBV10-3,TRBJ2-5,-,TRBD2,TGTGCCATCAGTGAGGGTCTAGCGGGCACATCAACCCAGTACTTC,CAISEGLAGTSTQYF
TRBV7-3,TRBJ1-1,-,-,TGTGCCAGCAGCTTAACCCCCGGGGCTGAAGCTTTCTTT,CASSLTPGAEAFF
TRBV4-3,TRBJ2-4,-,-,TGCGCCAGCAGCCAAGGTGCAGTGTCGGACATTCAGTACTTC,CASSQGAVSDIQYF
TRBV15,TRBJ2-7,-,TRBD2,TGTGCCACCAGCAGAGATAGGGCTAGCGGGAGATGGTCCGAGCAGTACTTC,CATSRDRASGRWSEQYF
TRBV4-3,TRBJ2-3,-,TRBD2,TGCGCCAGCAGCCGGAGCGGGAGTAGGCGCACAGATACGCAGTATTTT,CASSRSGSRRTDTQYF
TRBV11-2,TRBJ2-7,-,TRBD1,TGTGCCAGCAGCTTAGAGTGGGACAGAGCCTACGAGCAGTACTTC,CASSLEWDRAYEQYF
TRBV27,TRBJ2-7,once,TRBD1,TGTGCCAGCAGTCCCCGGACAGGGTCCTACGAGCAGTACTTC,CASSPRTGSYEQYF
TRBV27,TRBJ2-2,-,TRBD2,TGTGCCAGTGCGTTATTGCGGGAGTCCACCGGGGAGCTGTTTTTT,CASALLRESTGELFF
TRBV5-1,TRBJ2-5,-,-,TGCGCCAGCAGCTTGTTGTCTAGACAAGAGACCCAGTACTTC,CASSLLSRQETQYF
TRBV19,TRBJ1-5,-,TRBD1,TGTGCCAGTACCGGGACAGATTATCAGCCCCAGCATTTT,CASTGTDYQPQHF
TRBV6-1,TRBJ2-7,-,-,TGTGCCAGCAGCCCCCGGGACGGGAGCTCCTACGAGCAGTACTTC,CASSPRDGSSYEQYF
TRBV6-5,TRBJ2-7,-,-,TGTGCCAGCAGTTTATACTGGGGGGCAAGCTACGAGCAGTACTTC,CASSLYWGASYEQYF
TRBV19,TRBJ1-5,-,TRBD1,TGTGCCAGTCTTAGAACAGGACAGGGAACGAATCAGCCCCAGCATTTT,CASLRTGQGTNQPQHF
TRBV10-1,TRBJ1-1,-,TRBD1,TGCGCCAGCAGTGGTACCGACAGGGGCACTGAAGCTTTCTTT,CASSGTDRGTEAFF
TRBV5-1,TRBJ1-2,few,-,TGCGCCAGCAGCTTGGAGGGTTGGGGGAGCTATGGCTACACCTTC,CASSLEGWGSYGYTF
TRBV10-3,TRBJ2-3,-,-,TGTGCCATCAGTGTGAGTGGGGAGCACACAGATACGCAGTATTTT,CAISVSGEHTDTQYF
TRBV6-4,TRBJ1-4,-,TRBD1,TGTGCCAGCAGTGACTCGAGTCAGGGGGCCCGGGAAAAACTGTTTTTT,CASSDSSQGAREKLFF
TRBV5-1,TRBJ1-1,few,-,TGCGCCAGCAGCTTGGCACAGCCGAACACTGAAGCTTTCTTT,CASSLAQPNTEAFF
TRBV15,TRBJ1-2,-,-,TGTGCCACCAGCCGAGGAGATGGGGGGTGGGCTAACTATGGCTACACCTTC,CATSRGDGGWANYGYTF
TRBV13,TRBJ2-1,many,TRBD2,TGTGCCAGCAGCTTTTCTAGCGGGAAGTACAATGAGCAGTTCTTC,CASSFSSGKYNEQFF
TRBV7-3,TRBJ2-2,-,-,TGTGCCAGCAGTACACTGGGTTCAGATACCGGGGAGCTGTTTTTT,CASSTLGSDTGELFF
TRBV10-3,TRBJ2-5,-,-,TGTGCCACCTCCGGACACCAAGAGACCCAGTACTTC,CATSGHQETQYF
TRBV28,TRBJ1-4,-,-,TGTGCCAGCAGTCAGGGGTCGGCCAGTGAAAAACTGTTTTTT,CASSQGSASEKLFF
TRBV4-3,TRBJ2-7,-,TRBD1,TGCGCCAGCAGCCAGCTAACAGGGGGAGGCTACGAGCAGTACTTC,CASSQLTGGGYEQYF
TRBV19,TRBJ2-6,few,-,TGTGCCAGTAGTGAGGCTTTAGTATCTGGGGCCAACGTCCTGACTTTC,CASSEALVSGANVLTF
TRBV2,TRBJ1-2,-,-,TGTGCCAGCACGATATCCTTGTCAGAAACCTATGGCTACACCTTC,CASTISLSETYGYTF
TRBV11-3,TRBJ2-7,-,TRBD2,TGTGCCAGCAGCTTCGGACTAGCTTCCGAGCAGTACTTC,CASSFGLASEQYF
TRBV10-3,TRBJ1-1,-,-,TGTGCCATCAGTGAGTTGGGGTTAGCTTTCTTT,CAISELGLAFF
TRBV29-1,TRBJ2-7,-,-,TGCAGCGTTGGTCCCCGAGGGGGTCCATACGAGCAGTACTTC,CSVGPRGGPYEQYF
TRBV18,TRBJ2-1,-,-,TGTGCCAGCTCATTGGGGCTTACCTACGATGAGCAGTTCTTC,CASSLGLTYDEQFF
TRBV7-8,TRBJ1-2,once,-,TGTGCCAGCAGCTTATCGAACAGGGCGAACTATGGCTACACCTTC,CASSLSNRANYGYTF
TRBV28,TRBJ2-7,-,-,TGTGCCAGCAGTTCCCCCGAGCTCGGACAGTACTTC,CASSSPELGQYF
TRBV5-1,TRBJ2-2,-,-,TGCGCCAGCAGCCTTACCCCAGGGTCCGGGGAGCTGTTTTTT,CASSLTPGSGELFF
TRBV9,TRBJ2-5,few,TRBD1,TGTGCCAGCAGCCCCTCAGGGGGCAGCCAAGAGACCCAGTACTTC,CASSPSGGSQETQYF
TRBV11-2,TRBJ2-7,-,TRBD2,TGTGCCAGCAGCCCCAGCAGCGGGACTTACACCTACGAGCAGTACTTC,CASSPSSGTYTYEQYF
TRBV27,TRBJ2-5,-,-,TGTGCCAGCAGTTTATTTTCAAAGGGGGAGACCCAGTACTTC,CASSLFSKGETQYF
TRBV28,TRBJ2-7,-,-,TGTGCCAGCAGCACTGCCGCTAGCACGGGGCAGTACTTC,CASSTAASTGQYF
TRBV5-1,TRBJ2-7,-,TRBD1,TGCGCCAGCAGAGAGGACAGGCTGAACCCCTACGAGCAGTACTTC,CASREDRLNPYEQYF
TRBV14,TRBJ2-3,-,-,TGTGCCAGCAGCCTCCCGCGGGTTGGAGATACGCAGTATTTT,CASSLPRVGDTQYF
TRBV13,TRBJ2-7,-,TRBD2,TGTGCCAGCAGCCTGGGCCCGGGTGGGCTAGCGGGTTACGAGCAGTACTTC,CASSLGPGGLAGYEQYF
TRBV30,TRBJ1-4,-,TRBD1,TGTGCCTGGAGTGTACTTGGGACAGTACGGGAAAAACTGTTTTTT,CAWSVLGTVREKLFF
TRBV6-1,TRBJ1-2,-,TRBD1,TGTGCCAGCAGCGTGACAGGGCTCTATGGCTACACCTTC,CASSVTGLYGYTF
TRBV28,TRBJ2-2,-,-,TGTGCCAGCAGTTCAAACACCGGGGAGCTGTTTTTT,CASSSNTGELFF
TRBV28,TRBJ1-3,-,-,TGTGCCAGCATAAGGGCCGGGACGGACACCATATATTTT,CASIRAGTDTIYF
TRBV7-7,TRBJ2-1,-,-,TGTGCCAGCAGCTCAGGTTCAGGGGCGGGCGATGAGCAGTTCTTC,CASSSGSGAGDEQFF
TRBV27,TRBJ2-3,-,-,TGTGCCAGCCATAAATCCGGGACACCGCGGGGCACAGATACGCAGTATTTT,CASHKSGTPRGTDTQYF